The 27 T cell receptor beta chains below were found in one sample sequenced in a study of shared clonotypes between healthy human individuals. CD45RO negativity and positive selection for CCR7 defined naive CD8 cells, a population that excluded terminally differentiated effector memory CD45RA+ cells. TCRdb's copy holds only in-frame clones and misses some; the assay was immunoSEQ multiplex PCR. Of some 2.1 million clones listed, roughly 95% were seen once; the top ten hold approximately 1.6%. Sample: naive CD8+ T cells from PBMCs. All receptors derive from a man aged 18 to 30 in good health. Some clones in this sample may be carry-over from other donors' samples.

The chain carries TRBV18 and TRBJ2-5, with TRBD1 identical over 7 bases. Germline assignment: CDR1 KGHSH and CDR2 LQKENI. The CDR3 has 20 residues. After removal of 3 bases from V and 0 bases from J, the junction contained 19 bases not matched to a gene. The CDR3 nucleotides read TGTGCCAGCTCACCCTCCAGACCGGGACAGCGACTACCGTACCAAGAGACCCAGTACTTC. Translating gives CASSPSRPGQRLPYQETQYF.

The DNA of the CDR3 is TGTGCCAGCAGCCCTCCGACAGTGAACACTGAAGCTTTCTTT. Protein product: CASSPPTVNTEAFF. The rearrangement uses TRBV9 and TRBJ1-1, with D possibly matching TRBD1 (5 bases). Trimming took 4 bases from V and 0 from J, leaving 10 bases between them. Germline V lookup: CDR1 SGDLS, CDR2 YYNGEE. The CDR3 loop spans 14 amino acids. Based on the CDR3 plus reference TRBV9 and TRBJ1-1, the full variable domain is DSGVTQTPKHLITATGQRVTLRCSPRSGDLSVYWYQQSLDQGLQFLIQYYNGEERAKGNILERFSAQQFPDLHSELNLSSLELGDSALYFCASSPPTVNTEAFFGQGTRLTVV.

J is TRBJ2-1 and V is TRBV7-6; TRBD2 matches 7 bases. V shed 4 bases, J shed 2 bases, and the junction held 5 bases outside the gene matches. Germline V gene data show CDR1 as SGHVS and CDR2 as FNYEAQ. This CDR3 region has 15 residues. CDR3 DNA sequence: TGTGCCAGCAGCTCGGCCGGGACTACCTACAATGAGCAGTTCTTC. Translating it yields CASSSAGTTYNEQFF.

The V and J genes are TRBV6-1 and TRBJ1-2; D is perhaps TRBD1 (5 bases). CDR3 length: 13 amino acids. Germline V gene data show CDR1 as MNHNS and CDR2 as SASEGT. The V gene lost 7 bases and the J gene lost 4 bases, with 13 bases spanning the gap. The CDR3 sequence: CASTRPGRYGYTF. The CDR3 region has the DNA TGTGCCAGCACCCGACCAGGGCGCTATGGCTACACCTTC.

The chain couples TRBV6-5 to TRBJ2-5, with 7 nucleotides matching TRBD1. The germline CDR1 and CDR2 sequences are MNHEY and SVGAGI. V lost 7 bases and J lost 5; bases outside the gene matches: 10. CDR3 size: 14 residues. The CDR3 region has the DNA TGTGCCAGCAAGACAGGGCCCCAGGAGGAGACCCAGTACTTC. Amino acid sequence: CASKTGPQEETQYF.

The chain recombines TRBV28 with TRBJ2-1; a weak D match, TRBD2 (6 bases). The germline V and J ends were trimmed by 6 bases and 7 bases, with 16 bases remaining between them. CDR1 and CDR2 from the germline V gene are MDHEN and SYDVKM. The CDR3 runs to 14 residues. CDR3 coding DNA: TGTGCCAGCAGCATAGCGGTTGAGGGGAATGAGCAGTTCTTC. Protein product: CASSIAVEGNEQFF. The whole variable domain, filled in from reference TRBV28 and TRBJ2-1, reads DVKVTQSSRYLVKRTGEKVFLECVQDMDHENMFWYRQDPGLGLRLIYFSYDVKMKEKGDIPEGYSVSREKKERFSLILESASTNQTSMYLCASSIAVEGNEQFFGPGTRLTVL.

Points on this clone: This sample also contains other DNA sequences that code for the same CDR3. CDR3 nucleotides: TGTGCCAGCAGTTTAGGACGCTCCTACGAGCAGTACTTC. Its translation: CASSLGRSYEQYF. This chain uses TRBV27 with TRBJ2-7, with unresolved D. Trimming shortened V by 2 bases and J by 0 bases, and 5 bases separated the two germline ends. CDR1 is MNHEY, CDR2 SMNVEV, per germline (reference sequence). The CDR3 runs 13 residues.

V gene TRBV11-2 combines with J gene TRBJ1-1; no definite D call. CDR3 size: 15 residues. Trimming left V 7 bases short and J 7 bases short, with 22 bases between. The germline CDR1 and CDR2 sequences are SGHAT and FQNNGV. The CDR3 region has the DNA TGTGCCAGCAAGCTGGAACCGGCCAAGTACGGTGAAGCTTTCTTT. This translates into CASKLEPAKYGEAFF. The full variable domain, with the rest looked up from reference TRBV11-2 and TRBJ1-1, is EAGVAQSPRYKIIEKRQSVAFWCNPISGHATLYWYQQILGQGPKLLIQFQNNGVVDDSQLPKDRFSAERLKGVDSTLKIQPAKLEDSAVYLCASKLEPAKYGEAFFGQGTRLTVV.

This clone is a singleton in its sample. The J gene is TRBJ2-1, the V gene TRBV11-3, with D tentatively TRBD1 or TRBD2 (5 bases each). CDR1 is SGHNT and CDR2 is YENEEA in the germline V gene. The CDR3 has 14 amino acids. V gave up 5 bases and J gave up 5 bases, with 13 bases separating them. The CDR3: CASSTRDGHNEQFF. The CDR3 DNA follows: TGTGCCAGCAGCACCCGGGACGGTCACAATGAGCAGTTCTTC.

This chain links TRBV2 with TRBJ1-5; TRBD1 agrees at 11 bases. This CDR3 spans 18 amino acids. After removal of 4 bases from V and 0 bases from J, the junction contained 8 bases not matched to a gene. Germline values: CDR1 SNHLY, CDR2 FYNNEI. CDR3: CASSVIRDRGSSNQPQHF. The CDR3 DNA follows: TGTGCCAGCAGTGTCATCCGGGACAGGGGGAGTAGCAATCAGCCCCAGCATTTT.

For this clone: The sample holds other DNA sequences that translate to the same CDR3. The CDR3: CASSLQGQPQHF. CDR3 nucleotide sequence: TGTGCCAGCAGCTTACAAGGGCAGCCCCAGCATTTT. This sequence joins TRBV7-9 and TRBJ1-5; D ambiguous. V was pared by 2 bases and J by 7 bases, with 6 bases between. The germline CDR1 and CDR2 sequences are SEHNR and FQNEAQ (reference sequence). This CDR3 is built from 12 residues.

The CDR3 protein is CASSLKEVGTEAFF. CDR3 sequence (DNA): TGTGCCAGCAGTTTAAAGGAGGTCGGCACTGAAGCTTTCTTT. The V gene is TRBV28, the J gene TRBJ1-1, with unresolved D. V was clipped by 2 bases and J by 4 bases, with 11 bases between them. The CDR3 runs 14 residues. Germline CDR1 is MDHEN and CDR2 is SYDVKM.

V is TRBV7-2 and J is TRBJ2-3; D not resolved. Germline V gives CDR1 SGHTA, CDR2 FQGNSA. V lost 1 base, J lost 1 base, and 12 bases lay in between. This CDR3 comprises 16 residues. As DNA, the CDR3 is TGTGCCAGCAGCTTAGAGGCCATAATAGGCACAGATACGCAGTATTTT. Protein product: CASSLEAIIGTDTQYF.

V usage is TRBV5-4 and J usage is TRBJ2-1, with a weak D call TRBD2 (6 bases). V was cut by 2 bases and J by 6 bases, with 12 bases left in between. CDR3 length: 14 residues. Germline assignment: CDR1 SGHNT and CDR2 YYREEE (reference sequence). The CDR3 sequence is CASSFGRDVNEQFF. The CDR3 DNA reads as TGTGCCAGCAGCTTTGGGCGGGACGTCAATGAGCAGTTCTTC.

The chain is built from TRBV4-1 and TRBJ2-1; unclear D gene. The ends were cut back, 4 bases at V and 5 bases at J, with 6 bases in the middle. The CDR3 covers 12 residues. CDR1 and CDR2 (germline): MGHRA, YSYEKL. CDR3 amino acids: CASSPINNEQFF. The CDR3 DNA sequence: TGCGCCAGCAGCCCCATTAACAATGAGCAGTTCTTC.

This rearrangement joins TRBV5-1 to TRBJ2-7; a possible D gene is TRBD1 (6 bases). This CDR3 contains 14 residues. The V end lost 0 bases, the J end lost 5 bases, and 12 bases lay between the germline ends. Germline-derived CDR1 and CDR2 are SGHRS and YFSETQ. The CDR3 sequence: CASSLVGGHDEQYF. DNA for the CDR3: TGCGCCAGCAGCTTGGTTGGGGGACACGACGAGCAGTACTTC.

V and J are TRBV27 and TRBJ2-7; 11 nucleotides align to TRBD1. V trimming: 7 bases; J trimming: 6 bases; junction bases outside the gene matches: 2. CDR1 MNHEY and CDR2 SMNVEV come from the germline V gene (reference sequence). The CDR3 runs to 12 residues. The CDR3, as DNA: TGTGCCAGCATCGGGACAGGGGGCGAGCAGTACTTC. Protein: CASIGTGGEQYF.

V usage is TRBV28 and J usage is TRBJ2-2, with D possibly TRBD2 on 7 matching bases. The CDR3 is 16 residues long. Trimming took off 6 bases at V and 5 bases at J, with 19 bases between the two ends. The germline gives CDR1 MDHEN, CDR2 SYDVKM. This chain's CDR3 is CASSPPKGGGTGELFF. CDR3 DNA sequence: TGTGCCAGCAGCCCGCCCAAGGGAGGGGGGACCGGGGAGCTGTTTTTT.

This chain connects TRBV10-3 to TRBJ2-7; D is perhaps TRBD1 (5 bases). Trimming pared 0 bases from V and 1 base from J, leaving 10 bases between. Germline V gene data show CDR1 as ENHRY and CDR2 as SYGVKD. The CDR3 extends over 15 amino acids. For the CDR3, the DNA is TGTGCCATCAGTGAGTCGGCAGGGCCATCCTACGAGCAGTACTTC. Amino acid sequence: CAISESAGPSYEQYF.

The rearrangement uses TRBV27 and TRBJ2-2; TRBD2 matches at 8 bases. The V gene end was trimmed by 5 bases and the J gene end by 4 bases; junction bases not matched to a gene: 12. This CDR3 spans 17 amino acids. Germline-derived CDR1 and CDR2 are MNHEY and SMNVEV (reference sequence). Here the CDR3 reads CASSRRQREPVTGELFF. In DNA, the CDR3 is TGTGCCAGCAGTAGAAGACAGCGGGAGCCGGTCACCGGGGAGCTGTTTTTT.

The CDR3, as DNA: TGTGCCACCAGCAGCCGACTAGAAGGGTACAATGAGCAGTTCTTC. It encodes CATSSRLEGYNEQFF. This chain links TRBV15 with TRBJ2-1; D is perhaps TRBD2 (6 bases). This CDR3 has 15 amino acids. Trimming shortened V by 3 bases and J by 4 bases, and 13 bases separated the two germline ends. Germline V gives CDR1 LNHNV, CDR2 YYDKDF (reference sequence).

V gene TRBV7-9 combines with J gene TRBJ1-2; TRBD1 aligns across 9 bases. The CDR3 runs 16 residues. Germline CDR1 reads SEHNR; CDR2 reads FQNEAQ (reference sequence). J gave up 4 bases and V 11 bases, and 17 bases lay outside the gene matches. DNA of the CDR3: TGTGCCCACAGTAGTGTTCTGAGGACAGGGGTCTATGGCTACACCTTC. It codes for CAHSSVLRTGVYGYTF.

Remarks on this clone: This CDR3 is also generated by other DNA sequences in the sample. V usage is TRBV5-6 and J usage is TRBJ2-1; 9 bases map to TRBD2. Per the germline V gene, CDR1 is SGHDT and CDR2 is YYEEEE. Germline trimming cut 0 bases from V and 3 bases from J; bases unmatched to any gene: 1. This CDR3 has 15 amino acids. The CDR3 bases are TGTGCCAGCAGCTTGGAGACTAGCGGCTACAATGAGCAGTTCTTC. Amino acids: CASSLETSGYNEQFF.

This chain uses TRBV15 with TRBJ1-4, with no clear D. Looked up from germline, CDR1 is LNHNV and CDR2 is YYDKDF (reference sequence). The ends were cut back, 5 bases at V and 0 bases at J, with 10 bases in the middle. There are 15 residues in the CDR3. The CDR3: CATSLTDPTNEKLFF. The CDR3 DNA is TGTGCCACCAGCCTTACGGACCCAACTAATGAAAAACTGTTTTTT.

The V call is TRBV19, the J call TRBJ2-2; D is possibly TRBD1 (6 bases). The CDR3 length is 12 residues. Trimming cost V 7 bases and J 5 bases, with 8 bases left between them. Germline V gives CDR1 LNHDA, CDR2 SQIVND (reference sequence). The CDR3 loop reads CASNDRTGELFF. In DNA form, the CDR3 reads TGTGCCAGTAATGACAGGACCGGGGAGCTGTTTTTT.

This chain links TRBV6-6 with TRBJ2-7, with a weak D call TRBD1 (6 bases). The CDR3 is 14 residues long. Germline V gene lookup returns CDR1 MNHNY and CDR2 SVGAGI (reference sequence). Trimming pared 2 bases from V and 6 bases from J, leaving 14 bases between. Written as DNA, the CDR3 is TGTGCCAGCAGTTACGACAGGCAAGTGGTCGAGCAGTACTTC. This translates into CASSYDRQVVEQYF.

This clone was counted a single time. The rearrangement joins TRBV28 to TRBJ2-7; 7 positions agree with TRBD2. The V gene's germline CDR1 is MDHEN and CDR2 SYDVKM. CDR3 size: 16 residues. V was pared by 5 bases and J by 0 bases, with 10 bases of the junction left unmatched. In DNA, the CDR3 is TGTGCCAGCAGTCCATCCCCTAGCGGCTTCTCCTACGAGCAGTACTTC. This sequence encodes CASSPSPSGFSYEQYF.